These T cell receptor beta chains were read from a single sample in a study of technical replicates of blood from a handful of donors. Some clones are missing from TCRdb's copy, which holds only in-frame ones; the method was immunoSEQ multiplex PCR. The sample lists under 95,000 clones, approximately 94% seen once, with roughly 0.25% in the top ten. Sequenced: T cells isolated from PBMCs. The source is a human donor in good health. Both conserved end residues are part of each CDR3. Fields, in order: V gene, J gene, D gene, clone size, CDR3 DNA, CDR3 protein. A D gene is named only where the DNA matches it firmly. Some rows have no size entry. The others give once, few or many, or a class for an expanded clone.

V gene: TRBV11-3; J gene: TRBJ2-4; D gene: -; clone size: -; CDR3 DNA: TGTGCCAGCAGCTCAGGGAACATTCAGTACTTC; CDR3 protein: CASSSGNIQYF
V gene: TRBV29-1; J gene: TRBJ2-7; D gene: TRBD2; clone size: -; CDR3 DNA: TGCAGCGTAACTAGCGTTCACTCCTACGAGCAGTACTTC; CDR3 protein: CSVTSVHSYEQYF
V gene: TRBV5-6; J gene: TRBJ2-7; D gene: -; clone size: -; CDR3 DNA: TGTGCCAGCAGCGCACAGGGCCCCTACGAGCAGTACTTC; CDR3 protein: CASSAQGPYEQYF
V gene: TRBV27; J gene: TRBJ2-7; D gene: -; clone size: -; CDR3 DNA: TGTGCCAGCAGTTTTTTACGGAGCTCCTACGAGCAGTACTTC; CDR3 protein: CASSFLRSSYEQYF
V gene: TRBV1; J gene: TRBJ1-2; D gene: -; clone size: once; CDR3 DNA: TGCACCAGCAGCCAAGATCGGCGGGGTAGGTATGGCTACACCTTC; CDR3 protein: CTSSQDRRGRYGYTF
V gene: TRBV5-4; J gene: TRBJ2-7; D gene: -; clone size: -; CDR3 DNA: TGTGCCAGCAGCGGGGCAGCGAAACCCTACGAGCAGTACTTC; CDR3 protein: CASSGAAKPYEQYF
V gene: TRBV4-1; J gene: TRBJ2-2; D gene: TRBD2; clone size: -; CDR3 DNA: TGCGCCAGCAGCCTTGTAGCGGGTTACACCGGGGAGCTGTTTTTT; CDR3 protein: CASSLVAGYTGELFF
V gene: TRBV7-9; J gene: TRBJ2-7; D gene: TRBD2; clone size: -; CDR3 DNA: TGTGCCAGCAGCTTAGGTTTCGGGAGGGACCCCTACGAGCAGTACTTC; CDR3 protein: CASSLGFGRDPYEQYF
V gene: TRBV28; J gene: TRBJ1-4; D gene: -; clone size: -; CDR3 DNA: TGTGCCAGCAGTTTTTTTATGCTAGGGGGTGAAAAACTGTTTTTT; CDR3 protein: CASSFFMLGGEKLFF
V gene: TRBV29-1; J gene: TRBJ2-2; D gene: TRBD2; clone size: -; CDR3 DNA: TGCAGCGTTGTCGGGGGGGCGTCCGGGGAGCTGTTTTTT; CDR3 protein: CSVVGGASGELFF
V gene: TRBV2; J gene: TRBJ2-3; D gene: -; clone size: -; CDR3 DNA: TGTGCCAGCAGTGAGGGGACTCACCGATTT; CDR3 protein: CASSEGTHRF
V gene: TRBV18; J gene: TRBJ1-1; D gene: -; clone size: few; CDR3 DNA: TGTGCCAGCTCACCCGCGAGGGATACTGAAGCTTTCTTT; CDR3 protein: CASSPARDTEAFF
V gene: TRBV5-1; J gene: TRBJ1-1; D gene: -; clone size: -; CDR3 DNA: TGCGCCAGCAGCTTGGCCCCCGGGGGAGGGGACGGCACTGAAGCTTTCTTT; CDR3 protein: CASSLAPGGGDGTEAFF
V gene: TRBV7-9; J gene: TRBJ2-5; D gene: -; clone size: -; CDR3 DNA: TGTGCCAGCAGCTTAGCGAACAGACAAGAGACCCAGTACTTC; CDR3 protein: CASSLANRQETQYF
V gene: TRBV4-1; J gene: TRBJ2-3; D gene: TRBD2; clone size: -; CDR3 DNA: TGCGCCAGCACAGAGGCTAGGGGCGGGGGTTCCACAGATACGCAGTATTTT; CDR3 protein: CASTEARGGGSTDTQYF
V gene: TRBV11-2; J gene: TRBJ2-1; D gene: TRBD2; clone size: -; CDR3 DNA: TGTGCCAGCAGACCCGAGGGAGCGGGGGGAAGGAATGAGCAGTTCTTC; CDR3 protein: CASRPEGAGGRNEQFF
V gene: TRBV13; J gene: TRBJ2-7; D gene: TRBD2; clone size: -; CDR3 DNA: TGTGCCAGCAGCTTATTCCACAGGCTAGCGGGGGCCCTCTACGAGCAGTACTTC; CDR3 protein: CASSLFHRLAGALYEQYF
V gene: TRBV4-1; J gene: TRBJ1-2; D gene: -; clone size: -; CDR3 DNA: TGCGCCAGCAGCTATCTCGACAGGCTCGGCTACACCTTC; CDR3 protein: CASSYLDRLGYTF
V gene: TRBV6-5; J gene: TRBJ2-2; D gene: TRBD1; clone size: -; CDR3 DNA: TGTGCCAGCAGGAGGGGACAGGGAAGGACCGGGGAGCTGTTTTTT; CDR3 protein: CASRRGQGRTGELFF
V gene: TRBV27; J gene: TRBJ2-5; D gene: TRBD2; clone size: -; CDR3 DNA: TGTGCCAGCAGTCCAGCGGGAGAAGAAGAGACCCAGTACTTC; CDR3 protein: CASSPAGEEETQYF
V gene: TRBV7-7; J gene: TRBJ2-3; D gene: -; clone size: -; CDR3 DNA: TGTGCCAGCAGCCAAGGGCGACTAAGCACAGATACGCAGTATTTT; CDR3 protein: CASSQGRLSTDTQYF
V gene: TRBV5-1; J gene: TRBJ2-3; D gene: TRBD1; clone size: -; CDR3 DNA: TGCGCCAGCAGCTTGGAGGGACAGGATACGCAGTATTTT; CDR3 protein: CASSLEGQDTQYF
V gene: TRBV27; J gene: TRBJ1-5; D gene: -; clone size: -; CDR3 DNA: TGTGCCAGCAGTCAAGGGGGTTATCAGCCCCAGCATTTT; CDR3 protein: CASSQGGYQPQHF
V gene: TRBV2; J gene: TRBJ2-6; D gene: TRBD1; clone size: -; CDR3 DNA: TGTGCCAGCAGTTTTAGACAGGGTGGTACTGGGGCCAACGTCCTGACTTTC; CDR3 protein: CASSFRQGGTGANVLTF
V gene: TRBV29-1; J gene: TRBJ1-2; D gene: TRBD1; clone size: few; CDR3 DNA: TGCAGCGCGAACAGACAGGGGAGAGGGTTTGGTGGCTACACCTTC; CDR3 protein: CSANRQGRGFGGYTF
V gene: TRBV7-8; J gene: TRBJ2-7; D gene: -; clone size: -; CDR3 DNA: TGTGCCAGCAGTAGGGGACACAATTACGAGCAGTACTTC; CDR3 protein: CASSRGHNYEQYF
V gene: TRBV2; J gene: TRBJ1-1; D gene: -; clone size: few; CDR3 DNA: TGTGCCAGCAGTGACCCCCGGTTGTTGAACACTGAAGCTTTCTTT; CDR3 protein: CASSDPRLLNTEAFF
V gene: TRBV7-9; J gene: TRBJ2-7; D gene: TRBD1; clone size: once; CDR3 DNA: TGTGCCAGCAGCGAAACTCAGGGGGCCTACGAGCAGTACTTC; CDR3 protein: CASSETQGAYEQYF
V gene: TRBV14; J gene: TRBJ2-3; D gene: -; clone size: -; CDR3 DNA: TGTGCCAGCAGCCAAGATAGTTACTTTAATACGCAGTATTTT; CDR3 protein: CASSQDSYFNTQYF
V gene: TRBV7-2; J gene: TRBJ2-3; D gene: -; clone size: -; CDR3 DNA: TGTGCCAGCAGCCGCCCAGGGACAGATACGCAGTATTTT; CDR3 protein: CASSRPGTDTQYF
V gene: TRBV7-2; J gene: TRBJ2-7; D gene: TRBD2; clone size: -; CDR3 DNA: TGTGCCAGCAGCCCGGGACTAGCGGGCTACGAGCAGTACTTC; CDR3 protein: CASSPGLAGYEQYF
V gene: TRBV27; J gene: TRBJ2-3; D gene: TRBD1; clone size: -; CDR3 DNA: TGTGCCAGCAGTTTCTCGACAGGGATGACAGATACGCAGTATTTT; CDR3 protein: CASSFSTGMTDTQYF
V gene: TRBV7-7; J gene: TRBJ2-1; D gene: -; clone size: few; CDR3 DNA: TGTGCCAGCGGGGAGGACTACTACAATGAGCAGTTCTTC; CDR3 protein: CASGEDYYNEQFF
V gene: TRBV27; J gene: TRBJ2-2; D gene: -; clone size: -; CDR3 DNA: TGTGCCAGCAGTCTAGACAGCACCGGGGAGCTGTTTTTT; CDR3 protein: CASSLDSTGELFF
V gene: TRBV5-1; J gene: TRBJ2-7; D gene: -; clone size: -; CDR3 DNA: TGCGCCAGCAGCTTGGCCGCCGACAGCACCTACGAGCAGTACTTC; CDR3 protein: CASSLAADSTYEQYF
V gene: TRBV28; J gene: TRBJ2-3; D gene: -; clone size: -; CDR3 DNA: TGTGCCAGCAGTTTAGGTGACGGGAGCACAGATACGCAGTATTTT; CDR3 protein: CASSLGDGSTDTQYF
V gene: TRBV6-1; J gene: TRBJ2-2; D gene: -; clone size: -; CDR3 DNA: TGTGCCAGCAGTGGACTACTATCCCGGGAGCTGTTTTTT; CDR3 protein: CASSGLLSRELFF
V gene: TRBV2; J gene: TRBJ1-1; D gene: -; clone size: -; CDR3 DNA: TGTGCCAGCAAAAGGGGCGAGGCTCAAGAAGCTTTCTTT; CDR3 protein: CASKRGEAQEAFF
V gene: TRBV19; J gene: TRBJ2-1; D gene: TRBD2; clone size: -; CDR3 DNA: TGTGCCAGTAGTATGGTGGGGCGGGGGGGCTCCTACAATGAGCAGTTCTTC; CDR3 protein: CASSMVGRGGSYNEQFF
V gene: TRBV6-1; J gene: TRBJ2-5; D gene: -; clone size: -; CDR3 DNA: TGTGCCAGCAGTGAAATGAGGGCCCAGTACTTC; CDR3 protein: CASSEMRAQYF
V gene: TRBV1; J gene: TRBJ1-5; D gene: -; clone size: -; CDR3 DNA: TGCACCAGCAGCCAAGACCGCCGACAGGCAGATCAGCCCCAGCATTTT; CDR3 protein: CTSSQDRRQADQPQHF
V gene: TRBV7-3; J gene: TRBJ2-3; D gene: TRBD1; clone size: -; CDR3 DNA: TGTGCCAGCAGCTTGACAGGGCCCACAGATACGCAGTATTTT; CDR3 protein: CASSLTGPTDTQYF
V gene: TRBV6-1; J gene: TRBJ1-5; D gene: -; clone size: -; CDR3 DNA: TGTGCCAGCAGTGAATTAGAGCACAATCAGCCCCAGCATTTT; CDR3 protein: CASSELEHNQPQHF
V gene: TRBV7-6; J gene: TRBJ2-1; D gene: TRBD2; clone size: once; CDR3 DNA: TGTGCCAGCAGCACCCAAGCCCCTAGCGGGAGTCACTACTCCAGCTCCTACAATGAGCAGTTCTTC; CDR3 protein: CASSTQAPSGSHYSSSYNEQFF
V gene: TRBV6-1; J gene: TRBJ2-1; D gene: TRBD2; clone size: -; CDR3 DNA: TGTGCCAGCAGTGATGGCGGGAGCTCCTACAATGAGCAGTTCTTC; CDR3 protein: CASSDGGSSYNEQFF
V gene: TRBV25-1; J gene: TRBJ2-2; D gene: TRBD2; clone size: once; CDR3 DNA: TGTGCCAGCAGTGAAAGGGGCGGGAGGGTCGTCGCCGGGGAGCTGTTTTTT; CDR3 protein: CASSERGGRVVAGELFF
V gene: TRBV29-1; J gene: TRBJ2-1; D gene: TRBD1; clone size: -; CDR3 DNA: TGCAGCGGGGAACAGGGGAATGAGCAGTTCTTC; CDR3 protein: CSGEQGNEQFF
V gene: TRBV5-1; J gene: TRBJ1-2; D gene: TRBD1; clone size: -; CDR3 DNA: TGCGCCAGCAGCTTGCGCGGACAGGAGTATGGCTACACCTTC; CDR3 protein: CASSLRGQEYGYTF
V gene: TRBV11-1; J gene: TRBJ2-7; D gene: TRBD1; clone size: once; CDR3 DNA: TGTGCCAGCAGCACCGGGACAGGGTCGGGCGAGCAGTACTTC; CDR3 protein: CASSTGTGSGEQYF
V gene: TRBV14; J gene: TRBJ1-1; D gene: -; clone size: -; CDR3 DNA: TGTGCCAGCAGCCAATTAGCCCCCACGGGCACTGAAGCTTTCTTT; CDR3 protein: CASSQLAPTGTEAFF
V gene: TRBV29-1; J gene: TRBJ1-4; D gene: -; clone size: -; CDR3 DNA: TGCAGCGTTGCTAGGGAGAGTGAAAAACTGTTTTTT; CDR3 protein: CSVARESEKLFF
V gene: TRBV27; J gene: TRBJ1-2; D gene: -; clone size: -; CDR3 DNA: TGTGCCAGCAGTTCGGGGGGGGGCTATGGCTACACCTTC; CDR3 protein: CASSSGGGYGYTF
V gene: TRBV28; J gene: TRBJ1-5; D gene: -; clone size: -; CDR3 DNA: TGTGCCAGCAGCGGGAGGTTTCAGCCCCAGCATTTT; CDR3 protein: CASSGRFQPQHF
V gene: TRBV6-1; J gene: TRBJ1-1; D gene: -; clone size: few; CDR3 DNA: TGTGCCAGCAGTGAAAGGGGGTACCAGGGCTCTGAAGCTTTCTTT; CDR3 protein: CASSERGYQGSEAFF
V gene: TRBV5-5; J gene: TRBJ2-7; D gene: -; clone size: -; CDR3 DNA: TGTGCCAGCAGCTTAACAGGGACGGGGGAGCAGTACTTC; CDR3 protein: CASSLTGTGEQYF
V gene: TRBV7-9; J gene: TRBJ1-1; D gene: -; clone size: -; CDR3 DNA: TGTGCCAGCAGCGCCCCCGGGAGAATGAACACTGAAGCTTTCTTT; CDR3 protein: CASSAPGRMNTEAFF
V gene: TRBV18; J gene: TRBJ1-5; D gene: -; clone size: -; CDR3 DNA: TGTGCCAGCTCACAACAGGGTGGCAATCAGCCCCAGCATTTT; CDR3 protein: CASSQQGGNQPQHF
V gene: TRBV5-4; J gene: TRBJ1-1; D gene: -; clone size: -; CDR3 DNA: TGTGCCAGCAGCCCAGGATTCAACACTGAAGCTTTCTTT; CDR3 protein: CASSPGFNTEAFF
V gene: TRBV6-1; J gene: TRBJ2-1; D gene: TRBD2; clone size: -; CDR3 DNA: TGTGCCAGCAGGCTGGGACTAGCATCCTACAATGAGCAGTTCTTC; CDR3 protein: CASRLGLASYNEQFF